The TCR beta chain described here comes from a study of identical twins (dated by TCRdb to the mid-2010s). Study-wide context: TCR alpha and beta repertoires from monozygotic twins, unrelated adults of various ages and cord blood were deep-sequenced to test whether fetal clonotypes persist. To rule out contamination, replicate twin experiments were performed at different times with different library preparation protocols. General conclusions and limits of the study: Zero-insertion analyses could be partly confounded by invariant T cells such as MAIT and iNKT, although diverse VJ usage argued against such confounding for most clonotypes. Compared with coincidental sharing between unrelated individuals, out-of-frame TCR alpha sequences shared between twins showed an excess of sequences with low generation probability. Fewer insertions were carried by abundant cord blood beta clonotypes, a similar but weaker trend appeared in young adult naive repertoires, and no such trend appeared in memory repertoires. Out-of-frame TCR alpha sharing in monozygotic twins was systematically underestimated by recombination models, whereas sharing between unrelated individuals was in agreement with the recombination models. Because the same donors could not be followed over many years, conclusions were based on cross-sectional statistical analysis. The excess sharing between twins in beta out-of-frame sequences was weaker because fewer shared sequences reduced the signal-to-noise ratio.

To note about this clonotype: The antigen this receptor binds is unknown. Nothing much larger sits one base from this clone, and base qualities are not available.

Every donor was a healthy Caucasian. Three pairs of female monozygotic twins, all aged roughly 18 to 30 years, made up the twin cohort. Positive isolation kits from Invitrogen were used to isolate the CD4+ and CD8+ T cell populations. The library was prepared using 5' RACE. Data came from an Illumina HiSeq 2000. Template switching added a universal primer binding site, and the final cDNA carried a unique molecular identifier that allowed TCR cDNA molecules to be counted accurately. First-strand cDNA for TCR alpha and beta chains was synthesized from specific primers in the conserved constant-segment region. To control for contamination, each cDNA library was double barcoded with a SMART-Mk sample barcode plus Illumina barcodes. Two successive PCR steps introduced TruSeq adapter sequences along with Illumina sample barcodes. TCR alpha and beta cDNA libraries were sequenced on the Illumina HiSeq platform with custom primers. The source study handled its data this way. Unique molecular identifiers were extracted from raw reads with MiGEC, and CDR3 positions were determined with MiXCR. For each individual, recombination models were inferred using an EM algorithm with the repgenHMM and IGoR tools. The tcR package in R was used for shared clonotype analysis, with sharing normalized by the product of cloneset sizes. To study raw recombination free of thymic and clonal selection effects, out-of-frame nonproductive sequences were analyzed. TCRdb reran the public reads through fastp at Q25 and MiXCR, keeping productive beta chains. Identical CDR3 proteins give one entry, which carries the most common genes and DNA. TCRdb assigned the V and J calls; the authors' analysis was not used. The sample table shows 250,000 or so distinct CDR3 sequences, and about 8% are seen once. The ten most abundant clones make up 3% of the sample.

The same data also went into a second study, on yellow fever vaccine responses in identical twins. The second publication reports: According to the authors, the vaccine-induced T cell response in identical twins seemed to be partly convergent and partly specific to each individual. Focusing on identical twins, the study followed the T cell clones that responded to the vaccine, and did so with precision.

The sequence was obtained from a woman aged 18-29 years in good health. The specimen sequenced was CD8+ T cells sorted from blood.

The DNA is TGTGCCAGCAGCTTGAAAGGGACAGACTACCCGGGGGTGGCTTTCTTT. Translated, this is CASSLKGTDYPGVAFF. Recombination joined TRBV7-9 with TRBJ1-1, and TRBD1 matches 7 of the central bases. V ends up 3 bases short and J 11 bases short, with an unmatched junction base count of 18. According to the germline V gene (reference sequence), CDR1 reads SEHNR and CDR2 reads FQNEAQ. From the cysteine up to the phenylalanine, the CDR3 has a length of 16 residues. Just the 48-base CDR3 DNA is kept, in frame starting at base 1.